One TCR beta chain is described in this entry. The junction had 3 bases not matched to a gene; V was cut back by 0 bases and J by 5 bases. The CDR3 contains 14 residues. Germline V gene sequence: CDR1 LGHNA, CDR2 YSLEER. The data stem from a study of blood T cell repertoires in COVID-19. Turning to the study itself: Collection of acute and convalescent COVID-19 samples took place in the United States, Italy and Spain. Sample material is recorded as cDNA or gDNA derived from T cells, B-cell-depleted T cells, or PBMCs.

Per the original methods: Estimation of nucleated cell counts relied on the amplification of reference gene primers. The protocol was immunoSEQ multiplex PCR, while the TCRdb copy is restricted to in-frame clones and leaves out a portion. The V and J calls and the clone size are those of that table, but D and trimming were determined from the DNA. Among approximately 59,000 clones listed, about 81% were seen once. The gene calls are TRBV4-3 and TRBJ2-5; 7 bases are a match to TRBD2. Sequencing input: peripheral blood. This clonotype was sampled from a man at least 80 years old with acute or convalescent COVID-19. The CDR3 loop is CASSQDIGRETQYF. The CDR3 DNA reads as TGCGCCAGCAGCCAAGATATCGGGAGGGAGACCCAGTACTTC.